This is a list of T cell receptor beta chains from one sample in a study of cytomegalovirus exposure and HLA in healthy donors. Method: immunoSEQ multiplex PCR; TCRdb's copy keeps in-frame clones and lacks some. The profile shows about 100,000 clones, approximately 79% of them singletons. Sequences were obtained from PBMCs. The receptors stem from a woman between 40 and 50 years old in good health and CMV-seropositive. The CDR3 runs from the conserved cysteine through the conserved F or W. D genes are given only for firm matches. Size values are once, few and many counts, or a class for expanded clones, and some rows have none.

clone_size	j_call	d_call	v_call	cdr3_aa	cdr3_nt
few	TRBJ2-1	TRBD1	TRBV5-6	CASSPGQATYNEQFF	TGTGCCAGCAGCCCTGGACAGGCTACCTACAATGAGCAGTTCTTC
-	TRBJ1-5	-	TRBV4-1	CASSQESQGRINQPQHF	TGCGCCAGCAGCCAAGAATCCCAGGGGCGAATCAATCAGCCCCAGCATTTT
few	TRBJ1-1	-	TRBV5-1	CASSHPEGSTEAFF	TGCGCCAGCAGCCACCCGGAGGGGAGCACTGAAGCTTTCTTT
-	TRBJ2-5	-	TRBV2	CASSDSGISSETQYF	TGTGCCAGCAGTGATTCGGGTATAAGTTCAGAGACCCAGTACTTC
-	TRBJ2-7	-	TRBV5-6	CASSLAIGGDAYEQYF	TGTGCCAGCAGCTTGGCCATAGGGGGGGATGCCTACGAGCAGTACTTC
-	TRBJ1-1	-	TRBV7-2	CASSLWTQGSEAFF	TGTGCCAGCAGCTTGTGGACCCAGGGGTCTGAAGCTTTCTTT
medium-sized	TRBJ1-4	-	TRBV19	CASSTGVMTNEKLFF	TGTGCCAGTAGTACAGGGGTTATGACTAATGAAAAACTGTTTTTT
-	TRBJ2-4	-	TRBV29-1	CSVAGVWAKNIQYF	TGCAGCGTGGCCGGGGTCTGGGCCAAAAACATTCAGTACTTC
-	TRBJ1-4	TRBD1	TRBV10-2	CASTDRASATNEKLFF	TGCGCCAGCACCGACAGGGCCTCTGCAACTAATGAAAAACTGTTTTTT
once	TRBJ1-2	-	TRBV10-2	CASSESATAKWGYTF	TGCGCCAGCAGTGAGTCTGCGACAGCCAAATGGGGCTACACCTTC
-	TRBJ1-5	-	TRBV5-1	CASAVAGQEGNQPQHF	TGCGCCAGCGCAGTAGCAGGGCAGGAAGGCAATCAGCCCCAGCATTTT
-	TRBJ1-6	-	TRBV25-1	CASKGDPPKPLHF	TGTGCCAGCAAAGGGGATCCACCTAAACCCCTCCACTTT
few	TRBJ1-1	-	TRBV6-6	CASSSRVAEAFF	TGTGCCAGCAGTTCCAGGGTAGCTGAAGCTTTCTTT
-	TRBJ2-3	TRBD2	TRBV6-5	CASSYSKTGGPDTQYF	TGTGCCAGCAGTTACTCGAAGACGGGGGGGCCAGATACGCAGTATTTT
once	TRBJ2-5	TRBD2	TRBV4-2	CASSSSTSGGAETQYF	TGTGCCAGCAGCTCCTCGACTAGCGGGGGGGCGGAGACCCAGTACTTC
-	TRBJ1-6	-	TRBV27	CASSSPLGHYNSPLHF	TGTGCCAGCAGTTCCCCTTTGGGCCACTATAATTCACCCCTCCACTTT
-	TRBJ1-5	-	TRBV4-2	CASSQDRVGNQPQHF	TGTGCCAGCAGCCAAGACAGGGTCGGCAATCAGCCCCAGCATTTT
-	TRBJ2-2	-	TRBV7-9	CASSGRSNTGELFF	TGTGCCAGCAGCGGGAGATCGAACACCGGGGAGCTGTTTTTT
-	TRBJ2-1	-	TRBV9	CASSVDRRGSYNEQFF	TGTGCCAGCAGCGTAGATCGGCGGGGCTCCTACAATGAGCAGTTCTTC
-	TRBJ2-2	-	TRBV11-2	CASTPLRGTGELFF	TGTGCCAGCACCCCGCTAAGGGGCACCGGGGAGCTGTTTTTT
-	TRBJ2-5	TRBD2	TRBV2	CASTQGTSGGVTQYF	TGTGCCAGCACCCAAGGGACTAGCGGGGGGGTGACCCAGTACTTC
few	TRBJ1-1	-	TRBV4-2	CASSQGPQMNTEAFF	TGTGCCAGCAGCCAAGGGCCGCAAATGAACACTGAAGCTTTCTTT
-	TRBJ1-2	-	TRBV6-1	CASSEGHSPYGYTF	TGTGCCAGCAGTGAAGGCCACAGCCCCTATGGCTACACCTTC
once	TRBJ1-2	-	TRBV7-3	CASSFTGWGGSYGYTF	TGTGCCAGCAGCTTTACAGGATGGGGGGGATCCTACGGCTACACCTTC
-	TRBJ1-6	TRBD1	TRBV4-2	CASGGQGDSPLHF	TGTGCCAGCGGGGGACAGGGGGATTCACCCCTCCACTTT
-	TRBJ1-6	-	TRBV6-1	CASSPGPGYNSPLHF	TGTGCCAGCAGCCCAGGGCCGGGCTATAATTCACCCCTCCACTTT
-	TRBJ1-6	-	TRBV4-1	CASSQDWQYNSPLHF	TGCGCCAGCAGCCAAGATTGGCAGTATAATTCACCCCTCCACTTT